One and the same sample provided the 14 T cell receptor beta chains below, sequenced in a study of cytomegalovirus exposure and HLA in healthy donors. Profiling relied on immunoSEQ multiplex PCR, and the TCRdb table lists in-frame clones only, not all of them. The sample lists over 150,000 clones, roughly 90% seen once, with around 24% in the top ten. Sequencing used PBMCs. These receptors were obtained from a man between 18 and 29 years old in good health and CMV-seropositive.

V and J are TRBV7-9 and TRBJ1-4, with 9 bases fitting TRBD1. Germline CDR1 is SEHNR and CDR2 is FQNEAQ (reference sequence). J lost 10 bases, V lost 5 bases, and 8 bases had no gene match. The CDR3 runs to 14 residues. The CDR3 region is CASSPSGQGRKLFF. DNA of the CDR3: TGTGCCAGCAGCCCCTCGGGACAGGGAAGAAAACTGTTTTTT.

The chain links TRBV5-8 to TRBJ1-1, with D unclear. Germline CDR1 SGHTS, CDR2 YDEGEE. The ends were cut back, 0 bases at V and 0 bases at J, with 9 bases in the middle. The CDR3 totals 15 residues. CDR3 amino acids: CASSLAPGLNTEAFF. CDR3 coding DNA: TGTGCCAGCAGCTTGGCGCCAGGCCTGAACACTGAAGCTTTCTTT. The full variable domain, completed using reference TRBV5-8 and TRBJ1-1, is EAGVTQSPTHLIKTRGQQATLRCSPISGHTSVYWYQQALGLGLQFLLWYDEGEERNRGNFPPRFSGRQFPNYSSELNVNALELEDSALYLCASSLAPGLNTEAFFGQGTRLTVV.

The chain combines TRBV2 with TRBJ2-2, with 7 bases that match TRBD1. The CDR3 totals 16 residues. The trim removed 5 bases at V and 1 base at J, leaving 7 bases unmatched. Germline loops: CDR1 SNHLY, CDR2 FYNNEI. CDR3 bases: TGTGCCAGCAGTCCCCGGACAGGATTGAACACCGGGGAGCTGTTTTTT. It specifies CASSPRTGLNTGELFF.

The chain uses TRBV6-5 and TRBJ2-7; TRBD2 matches at 12 bases. The V and J ends lost 2 bases and 6 bases, in that order; junction bases with no gene match: 8. CDR1 and CDR2 from the germline V gene are MNHEY and SVGAGI. This CDR3 has 16 amino acids. CDR3 protein: CASSYRTSGRTFEQYF. CDR3 DNA: TGTGCCAGCAGTTACCGAACTAGCGGGAGGACCTTCGAGCAGTACTTC.

A remark on this clone: This sample also contains other DNA sequences that code for the same CDR3. J is TRBJ1-1 and V is TRBV27; 7 bases fit TRBD1. Germline CDR1 MNHEY, CDR2 SMNVEV (reference sequence). This CDR3 spans 14 amino acids. After removal of 6 bases from V and 0 bases from J, the junction contained 4 bases not matched to a gene. The CDR3 region has the DNA TGTGCCAGCAGCCCGGGACAGATGAACACTGAAGCTTTCTTT. The encoded protein is CASSPGQMNTEAFF.

This chain connects TRBV29-1 to TRBJ2-5; D possibly corresponds to TRBD1 (6 bases). V lost 0 bases, J lost 5 bases, and 10 bases lay in between. This CDR3 has 13 residues. Germline V lookup: CDR1 SQVTM, CDR2 ANQGSEA. The DNA of the CDR3 is TGCAGCGTTGAAGATCAGGGGTCCGAGACCCAGTACTTC. Translating gives CSVEDQGSETQYF.

This clone was counted ten times or more. DNA for the CDR3: TGTGCCAGCAGAAGCGGGGGGGTGGTGACAGATACGCAGTATTTT. Residues: CASRSGGVVTDTQYF. This chain links TRBV6-6 with TRBJ2-3; 10 positions match TRBD2. The trim removed 6 bases at V and 3 bases at J, leaving 6 bases unmatched. Per germline, CDR1 MNHNY and CDR2 SVGAGI (reference sequence). The CDR3 has 15 amino acids.

The chain is built from TRBV27 and TRBJ1-1, with D possibly being TRBD1 (6 bases). With 4 bases removed from V and 8 bases from J, the gap between germline ends came to 14 bases. The germline V gene has CDR1 MNHEY and CDR2 SMNVEV (reference sequence). This CDR3 is 13 amino acids long. CDR3 sequence (DNA): TGTGCCAGCAGTTCGACACTAGGGACAGAAGCTTTCTTT. Amino acids: CASSSTLGTEAFF.

This chain uses TRBV27 with TRBJ2-4; possibly TRBD1 for D (6 bases). V lost 3 bases to trimming and J lost 4 bases, with 19 bases between them. Germline CDR1 reads MNHEY; CDR2 reads SMNVEV (reference sequence). The CDR3 extends over 17 amino acids. The CDR3 loop is CASSLASSWGQKNIQYF. CDR3 DNA: TGTGCCAGCAGTTTGGCTAGCTCCTGGGGGCAAAAAAACATTCAGTACTTC.

The J gene is TRBJ2-5, the V gene TRBV4-3; no clear D. CDR3 length: 16 residues. Germline V CDR1 and CDR2: LGHNA, YSLEER. With 0 bases removed from V and 1 base from J, the gap between germline ends came to 12 bases. The CDR3, as DNA: TGCGCCAGCAGCCAAGACCCCCAACTAATCCAAGAGACCCAGTACTTC. This encodes CASSQDPQLIQETQYF.

The J gene is TRBJ2-2, the V gene TRBV21-1; the table's D call TRBD2 went unverified against the DNA. TRBV21-1 is marked as a pseudogene. This CDR3 is built from 16 residues. CDR3 sequence reads: CASSGLVPPLSGELFF. In nucleotides, the CDR3 is TGTGCCAGCAGCGGACTCGTTCCTCCCCTTAGCGGGGAGCTGTTTTTT.

The chain recombines TRBV9 with TRBJ1-2; 7 nucleotides align to TRBD1. Germline V gives CDR1 SGDLS, CDR2 YYNGEE. The CDR3 runs 13 residues. The ends lost 4 bases at V and 5 bases at J; junction bases unmatched: 5. The CDR3 DNA reads TGTGCCAGCAGCTCTACAGGGGTATATGGCTACACCTTC. Its protein product is CASSSTGVYGYTF.

The gene calls are TRBV5-1 and TRBJ2-3; 10 bases agree with TRBD2. The CDR3 runs 18 residues. Germline V lookup: CDR1 SGHRS, CDR2 YFSETQ. Trimming removed 4 bases from V and 5 bases from J; junction bases left unmatched: 16. The CDR3 DNA is TGCGCCAGCAGCCCAAGTCTAGCGGGGGCGCCAGTCGGAGATACGCAGTATTTT. It codes for CASSPSLAGAPVGDTQYF.

The chain couples TRBV4-3 to TRBJ1-1; D unresolved. V lost 1 base and J lost 1, with 10 bases in between. CDR3 length: 15 amino acids. Germline V lookup: CDR1 LGHNA, CDR2 YSLEER. CDR3: CASSQGREGNTEAFF. The CDR3 nucleotides read TGCGCCAGCAGCCAAGGCCGGGAGGGGAACACTGAAGCTTTCTTT.